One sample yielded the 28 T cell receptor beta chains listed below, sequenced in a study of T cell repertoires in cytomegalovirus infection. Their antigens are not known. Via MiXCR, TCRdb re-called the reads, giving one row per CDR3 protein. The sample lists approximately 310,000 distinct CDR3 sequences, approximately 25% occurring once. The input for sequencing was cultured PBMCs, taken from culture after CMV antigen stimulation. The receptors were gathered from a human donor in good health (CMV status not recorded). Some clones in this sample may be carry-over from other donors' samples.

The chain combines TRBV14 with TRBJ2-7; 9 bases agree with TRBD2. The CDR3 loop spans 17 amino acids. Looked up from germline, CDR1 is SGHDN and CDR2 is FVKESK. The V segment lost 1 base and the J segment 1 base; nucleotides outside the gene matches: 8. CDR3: CASSQGFSGSNSYEQYF. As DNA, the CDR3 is TGTGCCAGCAGCCAAGGGTTTAGCGGGAGCAATTCCTACGAGCAGTACTTC.

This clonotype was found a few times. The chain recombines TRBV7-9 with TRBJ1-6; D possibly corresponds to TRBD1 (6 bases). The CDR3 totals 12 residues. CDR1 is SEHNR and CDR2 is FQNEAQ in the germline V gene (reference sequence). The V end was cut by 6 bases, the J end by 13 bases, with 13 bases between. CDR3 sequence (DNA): TGTGCCAGCAGAACAGGGACGGGGCCCCTCCACTTT. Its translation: CASRTGTGPLHF.

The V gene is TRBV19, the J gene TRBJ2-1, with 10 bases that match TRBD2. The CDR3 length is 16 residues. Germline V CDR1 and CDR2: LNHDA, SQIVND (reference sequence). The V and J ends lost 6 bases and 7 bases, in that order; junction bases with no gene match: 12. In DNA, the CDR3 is TGTGCCAGTAGGGACCCCTGGCTAGCGGGAGTAAATGAGCAGTTCTTC. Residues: CASRDPWLAGVNEQFF.

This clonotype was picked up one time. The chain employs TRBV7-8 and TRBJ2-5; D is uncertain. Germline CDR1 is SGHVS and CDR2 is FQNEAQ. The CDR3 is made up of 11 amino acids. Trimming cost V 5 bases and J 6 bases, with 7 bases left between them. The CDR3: CASSPHKTQYF. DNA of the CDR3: TGTGCCAGCAGCCCCCATAAGACCCAGTACTTC.

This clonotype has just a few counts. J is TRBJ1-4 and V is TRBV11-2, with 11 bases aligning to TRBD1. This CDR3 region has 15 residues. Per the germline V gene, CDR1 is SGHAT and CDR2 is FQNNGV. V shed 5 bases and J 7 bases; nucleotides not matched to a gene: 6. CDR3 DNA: TGTGCCAGCAGCCCCTCCGGGACAGGGGGTGAAAAACTGTTTTTT. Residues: CASSPSGTGGEKLFF.

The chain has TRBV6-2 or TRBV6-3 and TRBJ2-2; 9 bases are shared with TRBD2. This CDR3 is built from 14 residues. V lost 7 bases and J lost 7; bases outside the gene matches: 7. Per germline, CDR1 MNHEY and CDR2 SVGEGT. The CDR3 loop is CASISAGGIGELFF. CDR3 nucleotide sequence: TGTGCCAGCATCTCAGCGGGAGGCATCGGGGAGCTGTTTTTT.

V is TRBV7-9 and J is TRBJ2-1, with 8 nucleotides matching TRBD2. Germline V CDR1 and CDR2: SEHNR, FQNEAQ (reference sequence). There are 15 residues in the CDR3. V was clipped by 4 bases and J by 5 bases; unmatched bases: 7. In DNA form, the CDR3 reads TGTGCCAGCAGCTCGGGGACTAGGGGGAACAATGAGCAGTTCTTC. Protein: CASSSGTRGNNEQFF.

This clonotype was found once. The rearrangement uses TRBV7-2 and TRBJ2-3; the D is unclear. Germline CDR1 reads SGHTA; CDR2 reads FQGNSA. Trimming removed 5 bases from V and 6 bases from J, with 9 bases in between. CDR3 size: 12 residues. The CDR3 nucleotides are TGTGCCAGCAGCCCCGCGCACGATACGCAGTATTTT. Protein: CASSPAHDTQYF.

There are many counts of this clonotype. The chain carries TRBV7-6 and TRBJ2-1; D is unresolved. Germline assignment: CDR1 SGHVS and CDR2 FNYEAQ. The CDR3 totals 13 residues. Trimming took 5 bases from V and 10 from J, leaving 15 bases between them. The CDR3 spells CASSPYSPPEQFF. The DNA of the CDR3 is TGTGCCAGCAGCCCGTACTCCCCCCCGGAGCAGTTCTTC.

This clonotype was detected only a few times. The CDR3 sequence: CASSQEDFGELFF. The DNA for the CDR3 is TGCGCCAGCAGCCAAGAAGATTTCGGGGAGCTGTTTTTT. This chain uses TRBV4-3 with TRBJ2-2; no reliable D call. V lost 0 bases, J lost 7 bases, and 6 bases lay in between. Germline V gene lookup returns CDR1 LGHNA and CDR2 YSLEER. This CDR3 spans 13 amino acids.

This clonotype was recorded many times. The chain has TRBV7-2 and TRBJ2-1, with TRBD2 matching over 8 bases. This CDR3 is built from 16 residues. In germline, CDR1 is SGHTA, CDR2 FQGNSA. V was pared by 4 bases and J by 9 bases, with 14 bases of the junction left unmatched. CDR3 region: CASSSRPSGRGGEQFF. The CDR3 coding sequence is TGTGCCAGCAGCTCCCGCCCGAGCGGGAGAGGGGGTGAGCAGTTCTTC. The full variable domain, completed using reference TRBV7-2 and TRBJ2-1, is GAGVSQSPSNKVTEKGKDVELRCDPISGHTALYWYRQSLGQGLEFLIYFQGNSAPDKSGLPSDRFSAERTGGSVSTLTIQRTQQEDSAVYLCASSSRPSGRGGEQFFGPGTRLTVL.

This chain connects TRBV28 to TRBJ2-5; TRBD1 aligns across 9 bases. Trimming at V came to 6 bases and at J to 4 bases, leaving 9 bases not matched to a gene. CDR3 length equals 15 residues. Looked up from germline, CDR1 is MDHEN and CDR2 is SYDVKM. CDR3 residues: CASRPGQGTRETQYF. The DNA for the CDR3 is TGTGCCAGCAGACCCGGACAGGGGACACGAGAGACCCAGTACTTC.

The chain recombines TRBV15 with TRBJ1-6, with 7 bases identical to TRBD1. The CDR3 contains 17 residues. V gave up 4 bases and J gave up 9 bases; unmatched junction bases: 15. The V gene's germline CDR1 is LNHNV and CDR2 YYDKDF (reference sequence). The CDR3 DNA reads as TGTGCCACCAGCATTCTCGGCGTAGGACAGGTTCTTTCACCCCTCCACTTT. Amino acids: CATSILGVGQVLSPLHF.

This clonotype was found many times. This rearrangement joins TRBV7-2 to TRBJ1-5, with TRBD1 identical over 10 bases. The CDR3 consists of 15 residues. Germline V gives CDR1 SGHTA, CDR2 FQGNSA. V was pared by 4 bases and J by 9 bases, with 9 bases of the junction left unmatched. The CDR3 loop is CASSSGQGRELPQHF. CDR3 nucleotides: TGTGCCAGCAGCTCGGGACAGGGGAGGGAGTTGCCCCAGCATTTT.

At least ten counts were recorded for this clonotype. DNA of the CDR3: TGTGCCAGCAGCACCTTCACAGATACGCAGTATTTT. Amino acids: CASSTFTDTQYF. The chain uses TRBV7-2 and TRBJ2-3; D is unclear. Trimming took off 5 bases at V and 2 bases at J, with 5 bases between the two ends. The CDR3 totals 12 residues. CDR1 SGHTA and CDR2 FQGNSA come from the germline V gene.

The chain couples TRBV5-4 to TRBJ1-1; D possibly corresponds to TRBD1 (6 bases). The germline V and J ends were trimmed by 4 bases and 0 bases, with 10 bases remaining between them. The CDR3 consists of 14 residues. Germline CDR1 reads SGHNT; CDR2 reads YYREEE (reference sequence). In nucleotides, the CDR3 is TGTGCCAGCAGCGAACAGGGAGTGAACACTGAAGCTTTCTTT. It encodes CASSEQGVNTEAFF.

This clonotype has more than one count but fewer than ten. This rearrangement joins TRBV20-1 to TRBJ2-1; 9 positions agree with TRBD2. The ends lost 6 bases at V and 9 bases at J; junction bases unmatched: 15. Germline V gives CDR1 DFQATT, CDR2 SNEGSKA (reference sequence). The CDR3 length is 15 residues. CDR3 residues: CSATGLAPRSGEQFF. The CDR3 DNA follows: TGCAGTGCCACAGGACTAGCGCCACGTTCCGGTGAGCAGTTCTTC.

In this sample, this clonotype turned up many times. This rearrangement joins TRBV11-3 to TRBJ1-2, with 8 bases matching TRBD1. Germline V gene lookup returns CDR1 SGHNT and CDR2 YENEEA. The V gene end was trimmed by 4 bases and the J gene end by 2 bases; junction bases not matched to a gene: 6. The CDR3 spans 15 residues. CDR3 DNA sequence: TGTGCCAGCAGCTCGGGACAGGAACACAACTATGGCTACACCTTC. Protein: CASSSGQEHNYGYTF.

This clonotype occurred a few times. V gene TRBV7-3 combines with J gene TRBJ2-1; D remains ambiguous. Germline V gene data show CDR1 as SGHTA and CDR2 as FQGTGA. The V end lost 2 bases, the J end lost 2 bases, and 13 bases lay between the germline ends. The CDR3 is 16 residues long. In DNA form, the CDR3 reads TGTGCCAGCAGCTTACTTTCCGGCCTTCCCTACAATGAGCAGTTCTTC. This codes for CASSLLSGLPYNEQFF.

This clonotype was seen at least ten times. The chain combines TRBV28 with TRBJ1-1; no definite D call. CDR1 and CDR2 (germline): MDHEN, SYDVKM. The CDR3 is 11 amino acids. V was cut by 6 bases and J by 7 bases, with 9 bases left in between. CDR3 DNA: TGTGCCAGCAGCCCCAGACTTGAAGCTTTCTTT. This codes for CASSPRLEAFF.

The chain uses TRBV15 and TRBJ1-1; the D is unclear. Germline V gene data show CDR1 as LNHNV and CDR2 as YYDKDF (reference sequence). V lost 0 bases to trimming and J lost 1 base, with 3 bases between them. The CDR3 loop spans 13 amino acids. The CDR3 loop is CATSRDPNTEAFF. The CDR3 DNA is TGTGCCACCAGCAGAGACCCGAACACTGAAGCTTTCTTT.

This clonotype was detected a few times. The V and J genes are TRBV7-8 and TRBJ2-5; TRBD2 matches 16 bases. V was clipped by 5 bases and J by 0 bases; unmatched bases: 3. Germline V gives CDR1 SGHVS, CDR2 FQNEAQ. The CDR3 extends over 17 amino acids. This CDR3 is CASSRGTSGRDQETQYF. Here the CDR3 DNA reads TGTGCCAGCAGCCGAGGGACTAGCGGGAGGGACCAAGAGACCCAGTACTTC.

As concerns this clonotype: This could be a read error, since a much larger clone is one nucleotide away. CDR3 in DNA: TGCGCCAGCAGCCGCTCTTCGACTACCTACTTAACCACAGATACGCAGTATTTT. Its translation is CASSRSSTTYLTTDTQYF. The chain links TRBV10-2 to TRBJ2-3; maybe TRBD2 (5 bases). The CDR3 loop spans 18 amino acids. Germline V CDR1 and CDR2: WSHSY, SAAADI. With 6 bases removed from V and 2 bases from J, the gap between germline ends came to 24 bases.

The CDR3 is CASSVEPLNTEAFF. The CDR3, as DNA: TGTGCCAGCAGCGTAGAACCCTTGAACACTGAAGCTTTCTTT. The V gene is TRBV9, the J gene TRBJ1-1, with no clear D. The germline V gene has CDR1 SGDLS and CDR2 YYNGEE. The CDR3 totals 14 residues. V was clipped by 0 bases and J by 0 bases, with 6 bases between them.

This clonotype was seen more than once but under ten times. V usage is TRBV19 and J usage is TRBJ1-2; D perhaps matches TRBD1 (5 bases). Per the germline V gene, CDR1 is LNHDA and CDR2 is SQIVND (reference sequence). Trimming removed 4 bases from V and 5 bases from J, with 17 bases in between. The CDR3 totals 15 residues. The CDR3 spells CASSNRDPAGYGYTF. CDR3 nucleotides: TGTGCCAGTAGTAACCGGGACCCAGCGGGGTATGGCTACACCTTC.

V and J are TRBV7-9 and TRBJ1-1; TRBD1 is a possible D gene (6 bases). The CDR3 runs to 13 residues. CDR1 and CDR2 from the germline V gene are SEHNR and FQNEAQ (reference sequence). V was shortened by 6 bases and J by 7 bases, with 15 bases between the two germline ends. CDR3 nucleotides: TGTGCCAGCAGTCCGGGGGCTAATGATGAAGCTTTCTTT. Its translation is CASSPGANDEAFF.

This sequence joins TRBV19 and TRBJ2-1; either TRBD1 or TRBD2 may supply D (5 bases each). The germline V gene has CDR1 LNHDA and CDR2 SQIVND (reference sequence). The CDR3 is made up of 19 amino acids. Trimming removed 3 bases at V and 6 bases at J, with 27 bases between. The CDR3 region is CASSMIPVLGGVVSNEQFF. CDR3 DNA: TGTGCCAGTAGTATGATTCCCGTACTTGGGGGAGTAGTCAGCAATGAGCAGTTCTTC.

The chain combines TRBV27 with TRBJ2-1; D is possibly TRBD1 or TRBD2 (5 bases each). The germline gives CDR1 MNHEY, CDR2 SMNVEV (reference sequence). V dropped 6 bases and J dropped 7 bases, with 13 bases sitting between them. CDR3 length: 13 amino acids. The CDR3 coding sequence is TGTGCCAGCAGGCTGGGACGTCTTAATGAGCAGTTCTTC. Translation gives CASRLGRLNEQFF.